Here is one T cell receptor (beta chain) with its context. Assay: immunoSEQ multiplex PCR; the TCRdb copy retains only in-frame clones and omits some. This sample carries 2 million or so clones, roughly 94% of them seen once, and the ten largest clones take 0.1% to 0.15%. This specimen comes from a study of shared clonotypes between healthy human individuals. V lost 1 base and J 9 bases, leaving 13 bases between the germline ends. The length of the CDR3 is 15 residues. Germline-derived CDR1 and CDR2 are SGHAT and FQNNGV. The study enrolled healthy HIV-negative adults without recent acute infections or vaccinations as donors.

The V and J genes are TRBV11-2 and TRBJ1-6, with D perhaps TRBD1 (5 bases). The sequencing sample was made of naive CD4+ T cells sorted from blood. Documented subset: CD45RA+ positively selected. This clonotype was sampled from a man aged 18 to 35 in good health. This CDR3 reads CASSLGWAGSSPLHF. The CDR3 coding sequence is TGTGCCAGCAGCTTAGGATGGGCAGGGAGTTCACCCCTCCACTTT.